This is a list of T cell receptor beta chains from one sample in a study of blood T cell repertoires in COVID-19. Data came from immunoSEQ multiplex PCR; TCRdb stores just in-frame clones and leaves some out. The sample contains hundreds of thousands of clones, approximately 83% of which appear only once. The sequenced sample was PBMCs or T cells enriched from blood (not recorded which). Every receptor here comes from a woman aged 40-49 years with acute COVID-19. The CDR3 runs from the conserved cysteine through the conserved F or W. D genes are given only for firm matches. A clone size is listed for some rows: how often the clone was seen (once, few, many), or a class if it is expanded.

d_call j_call clone_size v_call cdr3_nt cdr3_aa
. TRBJ2-7 . TRBV6-5 TGTGCCAGAAAGATGCGGGGCCACTACGAGCAGTACTTC CARKMRGHYEQYF
. TRBJ2-7 . TRBV9 TGTGCCAGCAGCGTGGCCCCGGCAGGCGACTACGAGCAGTACTTC CASSVAPAGDYEQYF
. TRBJ2-7 . TRBV6-5 TGTGCCAGCAGTTACTTGGGTGACAGCTCCTACGAGCAGTACTTC CASSYLGDSSYEQYF
TRBD1 TRBJ2-6 . TRBV3-1/TRBV3-2 TGTGCCAGCAGCCAAGAGTGGGACAGGGGGAGCTCTGGGGCCAACGTCCTGACTTTC CASSQEWDRGSSGANVLTF
. TRBJ2-1 . TRBV10-1 TGCGCCAGCAGTGTAAACCCGAGCTCCTACAATGAGCAGTTCTTC CASSVNPSSYNEQFF
. TRBJ2-3 . TRBV19 TGTGCCAGTAGTTCCCCAGGGATTAGCACAGATACGCAGTATTTT CASSSPGISTDTQYF
TRBD2 TRBJ2-3 . TRBV27 TGTGCCAGCAGTTTATCGGGACTAGCGGGAATGACAGATACGCAGTATTTT CASSLSGLAGMTDTQYF
TRBD1 TRBJ2-7 once TRBV14 TGTGCCAGCAGCCCCGGGGACAGTTCCTTCTACGAGCAGTACTTC CASSPGDSSFYEQYF
. TRBJ1-1 . TRBV7-9 TGTGCCAGCAGCTTACCCACGGTTGGGAACACTGAAGCTTTCTTT CASSLPTVGNTEAFF
TRBD1 TRBJ2-7 . TRBV27 TGTGCCAGCAGAACAGGGGGTAGCTCCTACGAGCAGTACTTC CASRTGGSSYEQYF
. TRBJ2-2 . TRBV28 TGTGCCAGCAGTTTAGGGGCATGGGCCACGAACACCGGGGAGCTGTTTTTT CASSLGAWATNTGELFF
. TRBJ1-2 . TRBV6-5 TGTGCCAGCAAGCAGGGATATGGCTACACCTTC CASKQGYGYTF
. TRBJ1-1 . TRBV30 TGTGCCTGGACTTACGGCACTGAAGCTTTCTTT CAWTYGTEAFF
. TRBJ2-7 . TRBV5-4 TGTGCCAGCAGCGGGGGGACGGAGAGCTCCTACGAGCAGTACTTC CASSGGTESSYEQYF
. TRBJ1-2 . TRBV6-5 TGTGCCAGCAAGACGGCCAGCGACTATGGCTACACCTTC CASKTASDYGYTF
TRBD2 TRBJ2-1 . TRBV18 TGTGCCAGCTCATCGAGTAGCGGGACCAGTTCCTACAATGAGCAGTTCTTC CASSSSSGTSSYNEQFF
. TRBJ2-7 . TRBV25-1 TGTGCCAGCAGTGGTTTCGGGGAGACCTACGAGCAGTACTTC CASSGFGETYEQYF
. TRBJ2-1 . TRBV7-6 TGTGCCAGCAGCCCATCAGCGGGTACCGGGAGTGGTGCAAATGAGCAGTTCTTC CASSPSAGTGSGANEQFF
. TRBJ2-7 . TRBV11-3 TGTGCCAGCAGCCGAGCCGCCGGGACATACTATAACTACGAGCAGTACTTC CASSRAAGTYYNYEQYF
. TRBJ2-3 . TRBV12-3/TRBV12-4 TGTGCCAGCAGTTTTCCCCCCGGAGATACGCAGTATTTT CASSFPPGDTQYF
TRBD1 TRBJ1-1 . TRBV30 TGTGCCTGGAGTCAACGTATTCGGGACAGGGTGTTCGCTGAAGCTTTCTTT CAWSQRIRDRVFAEAFF
TRBD1 TRBJ1-2 . TRBV2 TGTGCCAGCACCTCCCAGGCGGGACAGGGTCTTATGTCCTATGGCTACACCTTC CASTSQAGQGLMSYGYTF
. TRBJ2-7 . TRBV19 TGTGCCAGTAGTATAACCGGGAGCCCCTACGAGCAGTACTTC CASSITGSPYEQYF
. TRBJ2-1 . TRBV6-5 TGTGCCAGCAGACACGGGGGCGGGAGCGCCAATGAGCAGTTCTTC CASRHGGGSANEQFF
. TRBJ2-3 . TRBV7-9 TGTGCCAGCAGCTTGCCAGGGCCGAATACGCAGTATTTT CASSLPGPNTQYF
. TRBJ1-3 . TRBV6-5 TGTGCCAGCAGTTACGCGCGTGGTGGCTCTGGAAACACCATATATTTT CASSYARGGSGNTIYF
. TRBJ1-4 . TRBV4-1 TGCGCCAGCAGCCAAGACCCGGGACAAGGTGAAAAACTGTTTTTT CASSQDPGQGEKLFF
. TRBJ1-2 few TRBV5-1 TGCGCCAGCAGACTCGGGGGTGGCTACACCTTC CASRLGGGYTF
. TRBJ1-2 . TRBV5-8 TGTGCCAGCAGCTTTTACGCCGGGGGGCAGTCTGGCTACACCTTC CASSFYAGGQSGYTF
. TRBJ1-3 . TRBV5-5 TGTGCCAGCAGCTTGCTCGGGTTCTCTGGAAACACCATATATTTT CASSLLGFSGNTIYF
. TRBJ2-3 . TRBV5-4 TGTGCCAGCAGCTTGGACAACACAGATACGCAGTATTTT CASSLDNTDTQYF
. TRBJ2-1 . TRBV19 TGTGCCAGTAGTATTGGGACTGTGGGTGAGCAGTTCTTC CASSIGTVGEQFF
TRBD1 TRBJ1-5 . TRBV7-9 TGTGCCAGCAGCACGACAGGGTTAGGGCAGCCCCAGCATTTT CASSTTGLGQPQHF
. TRBJ1-6 . TRBV11-3 TGTGCCAGCAGCCCCACCGGGAGATTTAATTCACCCCTCCACTTT CASSPTGRFNSPLHF
. TRBJ2-7 . TRBV29-1 TGCAGCGTTGATTCACCGGGGGGCGACGAGCAGTACTTC CSVDSPGGDEQYF
. TRBJ1-1 . TRBV19 TGTGCCAGTAGATTTGGAATAGGAAAGACAATTTCTGAAGCTTTCTTT CASRFGIGKTISEAFF
TRBD1 TRBJ2-2 . TRBV7-8 TGTGCCAGCAGCCAGTGGACAGGGGAGAACACCGGGGAGCTGTTTTTT CASSQWTGENTGELFF
TRBD1 TRBJ1-2 . TRBV5-1 TGCGCCAGCAGCTTAGCAGGGACAGGGACCGGCTACACCTTC CASSLAGTGTGYTF
. TRBJ1-1 . TRBV29-1 TGCAGCGCTGGGGAGGTGAACACTGAAGCTTTCTTT CSAGEVNTEAFF
TRBD2 TRBJ2-7 . TRBV7-2 TGTGCCAGCAGCTTAACCCGATCTAGCGGGAGGTCGTACGAGCAGTACTTC CASSLTRSSGRSYEQYF
. TRBJ2-3 many TRBV4-2 TGTGCCAGCAGCCAAGAGACTAGTCCCCGCACAGATACGCAGTATTTT CASSQETSPRTDTQYF
. TRBJ1-2 . TRBV25-1 TGTGCCAGCAGTGAATTTCGCGGGTCTTACTATGGCTACACCTTC CASSEFRGSYYGYTF
. TRBJ2-7 . TRBV7-2 TGTGCCAGCAGCTTAGGCCCCGGCACGGAGTACGAGCAGTACTTC CASSLGPGTEYEQYF
. TRBJ2-7 . TRBV21-1 TGTGCCAGCAGCAAGGGACGTAAACTAGCGGGAGTAGCTTTTGAGCAGTACTTC CASSKGRKLAGVAFEQYF
TRBD2 TRBJ2-7 . TRBV2 TGTGCCAGCAAGGGACTAGCGGGGTACGAGCAGTACTTC CASKGLAGYEQYF
TRBD2 TRBJ2-1 . TRBV5-1 TGCGCCAGCAGCTTGGAGAGCGGGAGGATCTACAATGAGCAGTTCTTC CASSLESGRIYNEQFF
. TRBJ2-1 . TRBV12-3/TRBV12-4 TGTGCCAGCAGTTTGGAGGGCAGGGTGCAGTTCTTC CASSLEGRVQFF
. TRBJ1-2 . TRBV7-9 TGTGCCAGCAGCCCCATACTCGGGAAAGCTAACTATGGCTACACCTTC CASSPILGKANYGYTF
. TRBJ1-1 once TRBV6-5 TGTGCCAGCAGTTATAATAGACAGGCCACTGAAGCTTTCTTT CASSYNRQATEAFF
. TRBJ2-7 . TRBV5-4 TGTGCCAGCAGCTCACAGGGCGAATGGAACGAGCAGTACTTC CASSSQGEWNEQYF
TRBD2 TRBJ2-1 . TRBV15 TGTGCCACCAGCAGGGCCCCAGGGCTAGCGGGAGGGGATGAGCAGTTCTTC CATSRAPGLAGGDEQFF
. TRBJ2-2 . TRBV29-1 TGCAGCGTTGGGGGCCCCGGCGGGGAGCTGTTTTTT CSVGGPGGELFF
. TRBJ2-7 once TRBV7-9 TGTGCCAGCAGCCGATGGGAGGGGGACGAGCAGTACTTC CASSRWEGDEQYF
TRBD2 TRBJ2-3 . TRBV6-1 TGTGCCAGCAGTGAAGAGGGTCGAAGCGGGAGGAGGGCAGATACGCAGTATTTT CASSEEGRSGRRADTQYF
. TRBJ2-1 . TRBV21-1 TGTGCCAGCAGCGAGGACAGGGGGCACCCCTACAATGAGCAGTTCTTC CASSEDRGHPYNEQFF